The 21 T cell receptor beta chains in this list originate from one sample, sequenced in a study of cytomegalovirus exposure and HLA in healthy donors. Both 60 Vbeta primers and 13 Jbeta primers went into the PCR. Method: immunoSEQ multiplex PCR; TCRdb's copy keeps in-frame clones and lacks some. The sample holds 150,000 to 200,000 clones, 70% to 85% seen once. The sequenced sample was PBMCs. The receptor set was obtained from a man aged 35 to 55 in good health and CMV-seronegative.

The chain links TRBV6-5 to TRBJ1-6, with D unresolved. Deletions cut 2 bases from V and 9 bases from J, with 14 bases between. This CDR3 has 15 amino acids. CDR1 is MNHEY, CDR2 SVGAGI, per germline. The DNA of the CDR3 is TGTGCCAGCAGTTACGAGGGTCTGCGATCTTCACCCCTCCACTTT. This gives the protein CASSYEGLRSSPLHF.

The chain combines TRBV6-5 with TRBJ1-3, with D perhaps TRBD1 (5 bases). The V end was cut by 4 bases, the J end by 0 bases, with 10 bases between. The CDR3 consists of 15 residues. Germline V gene data show CDR1 as MNHEY and CDR2 as SVGAGI. The CDR3 reads CASSLDNRSGNTIYF. CDR3 bases: TGTGCCAGCAGTTTGGACAACCGCTCTGGAAACACCATATATTTT.

This chain connects TRBV19 to TRBJ1-5; possible D gene TRBD1, 6 bases. V was cut by 6 bases and J by 0 bases, with 12 bases left in between. The CDR3 is made up of 15 amino acids. Germline lookup yields CDR1 LNHDA and CDR2 SQIVND (reference sequence). The CDR3 is CASSRDNYSNQPQHF. CDR3 sequence (DNA): TGTGCCAGTAGCCGGGACAATTATAGCAATCAGCCCCAGCATTTT.

This clone was found a few times. Since a far larger clone is one base different, this is likely a read error. This chain uses TRBV5-4 with TRBJ1-1, with 7 bases aligning to TRBD1. This CDR3 comprises 14 residues. The germline V gene encodes CDR1 SGHNT and CDR2 YYREEE (reference sequence). Losses at the gene ends were 4 bases for V and 0 bases for J; bases not matched to a gene: 3. The CDR3 protein is CASSQGQMNTEAFF. The CDR3 DNA follows: TGTGCCAGCAGCCAGGGACAGATGAACACTGAAGCTTTCTTT. Variable domain in full (rest from reference TRBV5-4 and TRBJ1-1): ETGVTQSPTHLIKTRGQQVTLRCSSQSGHNTVSWYQQALGQGPQFIFQYYREEENGRGNFPPRFSGLQFPNYSSELNVNALELDDSALYLCASSQGQMNTEAFFGQGTRLTVV.

A remark on this clone: An end of the junction does not agree with germline; a read error may underlie this. The chain employs TRBV7-9 and TRBJ2-7; D is ambiguous. The CDR3 totals 12 residues. Germline CDR1 reads SEHNR; CDR2 reads FQNEAQ (reference sequence). CDR3 DNA sequence: TGTTCCAGCAGCTCGGGTCTCTCCGAGCAGTACTTC. As protein: CSSSSGLSEQYF.

In its sample, this clone was seen a few times. The chain has TRBV6-4 and TRBJ2-2; TRBD2 aligns across 7 bases. Germline CDR1 MRHNA, CDR2 SNTAGT. V gave up 4 bases and J gave up 4 bases; unmatched junction bases: 6. The CDR3 totals 15 residues. Here the CDR3 DNA reads TGTGCCAGCAGTGTGGGGGGGGTCGGCACCGGGGAGCTGTTTTTT. Its translation: CASSVGGVGTGELFF.

This clone showed up just a few times. CDR3 in amino acids: CASSRQESYEQYF. CDR3 nucleotides: TGTGCCAGCAGCCGACAGGAGTCCTACGAGCAGTACTTC. The J gene is TRBJ2-7, the V gene TRBV5-5; perhaps TRBD1 as D (6 bases). Germline loops: CDR1 SGHKS, CDR2 YYEKEE (reference sequence). Trimming removed 4 bases at V and 1 base at J, with 9 bases between. The CDR3 is 13 residues long.

The chain employs TRBV4-1 and TRBJ1-6; no reliable D call. The length of the CDR3 is 20 residues. V lost 4 bases, J lost 0 bases, and 22 bases lay in between. Germline V CDR1 and CDR2: MGHRA, YSYEKL. DNA of the CDR3: TGCGCCAGCAGCCGAGAACTTACGGTCGCGGGTCGCTCCTATAATTCACCCCTCCACTTT. This sequence encodes CASSRELTVAGRSYNSPLHF.

The chain uses TRBV7-2 and TRBJ2-7; 9 positions match TRBD2. Per the germline V gene, CDR1 is SGHTA and CDR2 is FQGNSA. The length of the CDR3 is 16 residues. J gave up 2 bases and V 3 bases, and 8 bases lay outside the gene matches. CDR3 protein: CASSFRSGGLTYEQYF. The CDR3 coding sequence is TGTGCCAGCAGCTTCCGTAGCGGGGGCCTTACCTACGAGCAGTACTTC.

The chain joins TRBV10-1 to TRBJ1-1; D not certain. V gave up 9 bases and J gave up 0 bases, with 11 bases separating them. This CDR3 has 13 amino acids. Germline V gives CDR1 WNHNN, CDR2 SYGVQD (reference sequence). CDR3 sequence reads: CASKQNMNTEAFF. The CDR3 bases are TGCGCCAGTAAACAGAACATGAACACTGAAGCTTTCTTT.

This sequence joins TRBV7-2 and TRBJ1-5; no reliable D call. Trimming stripped 0 bases from V and 6 bases from J, with 9 bases between. Looked up from germline, CDR1 is SGHTA and CDR2 is FQGNSA. The CDR3 sequence is 14 residues long. For the CDR3, the DNA is TGTGCCAGCAGCTTAGCCTCAGGAGGTCAGCCCCAGCATTTT. It translates to CASSLASGGQPQHF.

The J gene is TRBJ1-3, the V gene TRBV18; D is perhaps TRBD1 (6 bases). Trimming removed 2 bases from V and 6 bases from J, with 11 bases in between. This CDR3 region has 14 residues. Germline CDR1 is KGHSH and CDR2 is LQKENI. CDR3 nucleotides: TGTGCCAGCTCACCAAAGGCAGGGGAAAACACCATATATTTT. Residues: CASSPKAGENTIYF.

V usage is TRBV2 and J usage is TRBJ2-5, with D possibly TRBD1 on 6 matching bases. The germline V and J ends were trimmed by 8 bases and 5 bases, with 12 bases remaining between them. CDR1 and CDR2 (germline): SNHLY, FYNNEI. This CDR3 has 12 residues. CDR3 sequence: CASRQDGETQYF. The CDR3 nucleotides read TGTGCCAGCCGACAGGATGGGGAGACCCAGTACTTC.

A few counts support this clone. V usage is TRBV7-9 and J usage is TRBJ2-3; TRBD1 might be the D (6 bases). CDR1 SEHNR and CDR2 FQNEAQ come from the germline V gene (reference sequence). The CDR3 sequence is 16 residues long. V was shortened by 3 bases and J by 4 bases, with 17 bases between the two germline ends. The CDR3 region is CASSFTGFGIPDTQYF. CDR3 DNA sequence: TGTGCCAGCAGCTTTACAGGGTTCGGAATCCCAGATACGCAGTATTTT.

The chain has TRBV5-4 and TRBJ2-7; 9 bases match TRBD1. V gave up 4 bases and J gave up 3 bases; unmatched junction bases: 8. The CDR3 length is 15 residues. The germline CDR1 and CDR2 sequences are SGHNT and YYREEE (reference sequence). Here the CDR3 reads CASSASGTGIYEQYF. CDR3 bases: TGTGCCAGCAGCGCCTCTGGGACAGGGATCTACGAGCAGTACTTC.

The chain couples TRBV6-6 to TRBJ2-3; TRBD1 is a possible D gene (6 bases). CDR3 size: 14 residues. The V end was cut by 6 bases, the J end by 6 bases, with 16 bases between. The germline CDR1 and CDR2 sequences are MNHNY and SVGAGI (reference sequence). The DNA of the CDR3 is TGTGCCAGCAGCTTTTTGGGGGCGGCGGATACGCAGTATTTT. It is translated as CASSFLGAADTQYF.

The rearrangement links TRBV7-2 to TRBJ2-7; TRBD2 agrees at 9 bases. The CDR3 is 15 residues long. V shed 0 bases and J 5 bases; nucleotides not matched to a gene: 5. CDR1 is SGHTA, CDR2 FQGNSA, per germline. DNA of the CDR3: TGTGCCAGCAGCTTAGCTGGGACTAGCTTCCACGAGCAGTACTTC. As protein: CASSLAGTSFHEQYF.

This chain links TRBV5-1 with TRBJ2-3; possibly TRBD1 for D (6 bases). Trimming removed 3 bases from V and 3 bases from J, with 17 bases in between. Germline V gene lookup returns CDR1 SGHRS and CDR2 YFSETQ. This CDR3 comprises 16 residues. The CDR3 reads CASSYPGVGRTDTQYF. Here the CDR3 DNA reads TGCGCCAGCAGCTACCCAGGGGTAGGGAGAACAGATACGCAGTATTTT. The whole variable domain, filled in from reference TRBV5-1 and TRBJ2-3, reads KAGVTQTPRYLIKTRGQQVTLSCSPISGHRSVSWYQQTPGQGLQFLFEYFSETQRNKGNFPGRFSGRQFSNSRSEMNVSTLELGDSALYLCASSYPGVGRTDTQYFGPGTRLTVL.

The CDR3 DNA is TGCGCCAGCAGCTTGGTTGGGACAGGGCATCTTGAAGCTTTCTTT. It encodes CASSLVGTGHLEAFF. V gene TRBV5-1 combines with J gene TRBJ1-1; 9 bases are a match to TRBD1. This CDR3 contains 15 residues. Germline V CDR1 and CDR2: SGHRS, YFSETQ. The V gene end was trimmed by 0 bases and the J gene end by 7 bases; junction bases not matched to a gene: 7.

The V call is TRBV2, the J call TRBJ1-2; a weak D match, TRBD1 (5 bases). Germline CDR1 reads SNHLY; CDR2 reads FYNNEI. The CDR3 totals 14 residues. V gave up 7 bases and J gave up 8 bases, with 20 bases separating them. DNA of the CDR3: TGTGCCAGCATGAAGTTGACAGTGGACATAGGCTACACCTTC. It codes for CASMKLTVDIGYTF.

The sample holds one count of this clone. The chain has TRBV28 and TRBJ2-1; 7 nucleotides align to TRBD1. Germline values: CDR1 MDHEN, CDR2 SYDVKM. The trim removed 7 bases at V and 8 bases at J, leaving 8 bases unmatched. The CDR3 contains 13 residues. CDR3 sequence (DNA): TGTGCCAGCACGTTATCCGACAGGGATGAGCAGTTCTTC. Translation gives CASTLSDRDEQFF.